Shown below are 32 T cell receptor beta chains from a single sample sequenced in a study of radiotherapy plus CTLA-4 blockade in lung cancer. Clones were sequenced by immunoSEQ multiplex PCR, and TCRdb holds only the in-frame ones, with some missing. The table records roughly 80,000 clones, around 78% of them present only once. The sample here was peripheral blood, taken from a patient treated with radiotherapy plus ipilimumab. The receptors shown here come from a human donor with non-small cell lung cancer who had a partial response to radiotherapy plus ipilimumab. Some clones in this sample may be carry-over from other donors' samples.

The chain joins TRBV28 to TRBJ2-1; 8 bases agree with TRBD2. Germline-derived CDR1 and CDR2 are MDHEN and SYDVKM. This CDR3 comprises 15 residues. V was pared by 5 bases and J by 7 bases, with 10 bases of the junction left unmatched. The chain's CDR3 is CASSPQAGGGNEQFF. Written as DNA, the CDR3 is TGTGCCAGCAGTCCCCAGGCGGGAGGTGGAAATGAGCAGTTCTTC.

This rearrangement joins TRBV7-9 to TRBJ1-2; 7 bases are a match to TRBD1. The CDR3 consists of 13 residues. Trimming took 6 bases from V and 0 from J; bases not matched to a gene: 1. CDR1 and CDR2 from the germline V gene are SEHNR and FQNEAQ (reference sequence). The DNA for the CDR3 is TGTGCCAGCAGTGGGACAGCTAACTATGGCTACACCTTC. This sequence encodes CASSGTANYGYTF.

The genes are TRBV7-2 and TRBJ2-1, with 9 bases aligning to TRBD2. Germline V gives CDR1 SGHTA, CDR2 FQGNSA. The CDR3 has 15 residues. V was clipped by 1 base and J by 5 bases; unmatched bases: 3. The CDR3 sequence: CASSLGLAENNEQFF. The CDR3 DNA sequence: TGTGCCAGCAGCTTAGGACTAGCGGAGAACAATGAGCAGTTCTTC.

The J gene is TRBJ1-2, the V gene TRBV19; D possibly corresponds to TRBD1 (5 bases). Trimming removed 6 bases from V and 5 bases from J, with 19 bases in between. Germline assignment: CDR1 LNHDA and CDR2 SQIVND (reference sequence). CDR3 size: 15 residues. In DNA form, the CDR3 reads TGTGCCAGTAGAGTTGATGATGGGCAGGGTTATGGCTACACCTTC. Its translation: CASRVDDGQGYGYTF.

This rearrangement joins TRBV5-4 to TRBJ1-1, with TRBD1 identical over 7 bases. Germline loops: CDR1 SGHNT, CDR2 YYREEE (reference sequence). This CDR3 comprises 15 residues. J gave up 1 base and V 0 bases, and 3 bases lay outside the gene matches. The CDR3 region is CASSLEGAGNTEAFF. CDR3 in DNA: TGTGCCAGCAGCTTGGAGGGGGCAGGGAACACTGAAGCTTTCTTT.

The chain links TRBV28 to TRBJ2-5, with 10 bases fitting TRBD2. Germline V gene lookup returns CDR1 MDHEN and CDR2 SYDVKM. The CDR3 runs 15 residues. V was clipped by 0 bases and J by 6 bases; unmatched bases: 4. CDR3 protein: CASSLWSGGVQTQYF. The CDR3 DNA reads TGTGCCAGCAGTTTATGGAGCGGGGGGGTGCAGACCCAGTACTTC.

The chain has TRBV5-1 and TRBJ2-3, with D perhaps matching TRBD1 (5 bases). This CDR3 spans 14 amino acids. The germline CDR1 and CDR2 sequences are SGHRS and YFSETQ. V was trimmed by 4 bases and J by 4 bases, leaving 13 bases between them. This chain's CDR3 is CASSDAQGADTQYF. CDR3 DNA sequence: TGCGCCAGCAGCGATGCCCAGGGCGCAGATACGCAGTATTTT.

The rearrangement uses TRBV19 and TRBJ2-7, with 9 bases lining up with TRBD1. The CDR3 consists of 15 residues. CDR1 is LNHDA, CDR2 SQIVND, per germline (reference sequence). The V gene end was trimmed by 4 bases and the J gene end by 5 bases; junction bases not matched to a gene: 9. Here the CDR3 DNA reads TGTGCCAGTAGTACGTCCCGGGACAGGGCGAACGAGCAGTACTTC. This encodes CASSTSRDRANEQYF.

The chain couples TRBV6-5 to TRBJ1-1; the D gene is possibly TRBD1 (6 bases). The germline gives CDR1 MNHEY, CDR2 SVGAGI. The CDR3 runs 15 residues. The V end lost 5 bases, the J end lost 4 bases, and 17 bases lay between the germline ends. This CDR3 reads CASSLEPRGPTEAFF. The CDR3, as DNA: TGTGCCAGCAGTCTAGAACCCAGGGGACCCACTGAAGCTTTCTTT.

This clone was recorded once. The chain couples TRBV27 to TRBJ2-7; D is uncertain. V was shortened by 0 bases and J by 3 bases, with 15 bases between the two germline ends. This CDR3 is built from 16 residues. Germline CDR1 is MNHEY and CDR2 is SMNVEV (reference sequence). In DNA form, the CDR3 reads TGTGCCAGCAGTTTATCGGTCGGCCCTAGGTTCTACGAGCAGTACTTC. Translation: CASSLSVGPRFYEQYF.

The chain is built from TRBV28 and TRBJ2-1, with a weak D call TRBD1 (7 bases). Germline CDR1 reads MDHEN; CDR2 reads SYDVKM. The CDR3 loop spans 14 amino acids. Trimming took off 7 bases at V and 7 bases at J, with 17 bases between the two ends. The CDR3 protein is CASTIRGVKNEQFF. As DNA, the CDR3 is TGTGCCAGCACCATCAGGGGGGTTAAAAATGAGCAGTTCTTC.

This clone was recorded only once. The chain couples TRBV30 to TRBJ2-7, with a tentative D call TRBD2 (6 bases). CDR3 length: 14 amino acids. The germline CDR1 and CDR2 sequences are GTSNPN and SVGIG (reference sequence). The V gene lost 3 bases and the J gene lost 3 bases, with 15 bases spanning the gap. In DNA form, the CDR3 reads TGTGCCTGGAGCGCTGGGGCGGGGAGCTACGAGCAGTACTTC. Residues: CAWSAGAGSYEQYF.

V and J are TRBV7-2 and TRBJ1-1, with D possibly being TRBD1 (5 bases). Per germline, CDR1 SGHTA and CDR2 FQGNSA. The CDR3 extends over 16 amino acids. V shed 5 bases and J shed 1 base, with 17 bases lying between them. CDR3 in DNA: TGTGCCAGCAGCCCGGCGGGGGTTAACCCGAACACTGAAGCTTTCTTT. Translating it yields CASSPAGVNPNTEAFF. Together with reference TRBV7-2 and TRBJ1-1, the CDR3 gives the full variable domain: GAGVSQSPSNKVTEKGKDVELRCDPISGHTALYWYRQSLGQGLEFLIYFQGNSAPDKSGLPSDRFSAERTGGSVSTLTIQRTQQEDSAVYLCASSPAGVNPNTEAFFGQGTRLTVV.

The J gene is TRBJ2-7, the V gene TRBV7-3; TRBD2 aligns across 8 bases. CDR1 is SGHTA and CDR2 is FQGTGA in the germline V gene. This CDR3 comprises 15 residues. Trimming took 1 base from V and 7 from J; bases not matched to a gene: 9. The CDR3 coding sequence is TGTGCCAGCAGCTTAAGCGGCGGGGGGCCGAGTGAGCAGTACTTC. Amino acids: CASSLSGGGPSEQYF.

This clone was seen a handful of times. The chain has TRBV10-3 and TRBJ1-6; D is ambiguous. This CDR3 contains 14 residues. V was trimmed by 0 bases and J by 7 bases, leaving 7 bases between them. The germline V gene has CDR1 ENHRY and CDR2 SYGVKD. The CDR3 DNA sequence: TGTGCCATCAGTGAGTCGTTCCAGAATTCACCCCTCCACTTT. It encodes CAISESFQNSPLHF.

The chain joins TRBV11-2 to TRBJ1-2; 8 bases align to TRBD1. Germline V gives CDR1 SGHAT, CDR2 FQNNGV. The ends lost 1 base at V and 7 bases at J; junction bases unmatched: 8. The CDR3 loop spans 15 amino acids. CDR3 bases: TGTGCCAGCAGCTTAGCAGTGACAGGGGCCCCTGGCTACACCTTC. Amino acid sequence: CASSLAVTGAPGYTF.

By share of the sample, this clone is medium-sized. J is TRBJ1-3 and V is TRBV5-4; D not resolved. This CDR3 has 13 amino acids. The germline V gene has CDR1 SGHNT and CDR2 YYREEE (reference sequence). V was shortened by 0 bases and J by 7 bases, with 8 bases between the two germline ends. The CDR3: CASSLEAVNTIYF. In nucleotides, the CDR3 is TGTGCCAGCAGCTTGGAAGCTGTCAACACCATATATTTT.

V gene TRBV7-3 combines with J gene TRBJ2-5, with TRBD2 matching 12 bases. The CDR3 is 19 residues long. Germline V gene lookup returns CDR1 SGHTA and CDR2 FQGTGA. J was trimmed by 2 bases and V by 5 bases; bases with no gene match: 15. CDR3 in amino acids: CASSPLAGGPKPRQETQYF. DNA for the CDR3: TGTGCCAGCAGCCCTCTAGCGGGAGGGCCTAAGCCCCGTCAAGAGACCCAGTACTTC.

The chain is built from TRBV5-6 and TRBJ1-4; D remains unclear. Between the trimmed V and J ends, which lost 4 bases and 4 bases, there was a span of 23 bases. Germline V gene lookup returns CDR1 SGHDT and CDR2 YYEEEE. The CDR3 extends over 18 amino acids. This chain's CDR3 is CASSLDGSQIGVNEKLFF. In DNA form, the CDR3 reads TGTGCCAGCAGCCTAGACGGTTCGCAGATTGGCGTTAATGAAAAACTGTTTTTT.

The CDR3 nucleotides read TGTGCCAGCAGCGTACTCCAAGAGACCCAGTACTTC. Its translation is CASSVLQETQYF. The rearrangement joins TRBV11-2 to TRBJ2-5; D is unresolved. This CDR3 contains 12 residues. Germline CDR1 reads SGHAT; CDR2 reads FQNNGV. V lost 5 bases and J 1 base, leaving 5 bases between the germline ends.

This clone showed up just a few times. V is TRBV27 and J is TRBJ2-3, with TRBD2 identical over 9 bases. The CDR3 covers 15 residues. Germline V gene sequence: CDR1 MNHEY, CDR2 SMNVEV (reference sequence). V was pared by 3 bases and J by 5 bases, with 6 bases of the junction left unmatched. In nucleotides, the CDR3 is TGTGCCAGCAGTTTCTGGCGGGGGGGCCTAGATACGCAGTATTTT. It encodes CASSFWRGGLDTQYF.

The rearrangement links TRBV5-1 to TRBJ2-5; the D is unclear. From germline, CDR1 is SGHRS and CDR2 YFSETQ. The CDR3 is 14 amino acids. The ends were cut back, 2 bases at V and 5 bases at J, with 13 bases in the middle. The CDR3 reads CASSLVSSEETQYF. CDR3 nucleotide sequence: TGCGCCAGCAGCTTAGTCTCTTCGGAGGAGACCCAGTACTTC.

The chain couples TRBV4-2 to TRBJ2-3; 11 bases agree with TRBD1. Trimming took 5 bases from V and 2 from J; bases not matched to a gene: 12. Germline assignment: CDR1 LGHNA and CDR2 YNFKEQ. CDR3 length equals 18 residues. CDR3 protein: CASSLQPGQGDFTDTQYF. The CDR3 DNA is TGTGCCAGCAGCTTACAACCGGGACAGGGGGACTTCACAGATACGCAGTATTTT.

This clone has just a few counts. In nucleotides, the CDR3 is TGTGCCAGCAGCCAAGGAGAAACAGGGGGCCGGGAGGGCCGATATGAGCAGTACTTC. This translates into CASSQGETGGREGRYEQYF. The chain links TRBV21-1 to TRBJ2-5; no check of the table's D call, TRBD1, against the DNA was made. TRBV21-1 is a pseudogene segment. The CDR3 consists of 19 residues.

V and J are TRBV27 and TRBJ2-1, with D unclear. This CDR3 region has 16 residues. Germline V CDR1 and CDR2: MNHEY, SMNVEV (reference sequence). Trimming cost V 7 bases and J 7 bases, with 23 bases left between them. The CDR3 here is CASTINPDSLVNEQFF. In DNA, the CDR3 is TGTGCCAGCACCATTAACCCCGACTCGCTGGTTAATGAGCAGTTCTTC.

The chain recombines TRBV19 with TRBJ2-1, with 16 bases matching TRBD2. The CDR3 has 18 residues. The germline gives CDR1 LNHDA, CDR2 SQIVND (reference sequence). Losses at the gene ends were 5 bases for V and 0 bases for J; bases not matched to a gene: 4. The CDR3 here is CASSHGTSGRDSYNEQFF. The CDR3 DNA sequence: TGTGCCAGTAGTCACGGGACTAGCGGGAGGGACTCCTACAATGAGCAGTTCTTC.

The rearrangement uses TRBV7-3 and TRBJ1-6; D unclear. V lost 8 bases to trimming and J lost 7 bases, with 12 bases between them. CDR3 length equals 13 residues. Germline V CDR1 and CDR2: SGHTA, FQGTGA. The CDR3 region has the DNA TGTGCCAGCGGAGTGACCGAAAATTCACCCCTCCACTTT. It encodes CASGVTENSPLHF.

A single count supports this clone. The CDR3, as DNA: TGTGCCAGCAGTGAGCAGAGGGTCGGATTTGAAGCTTTCTTT. It codes for CASSEQRVGFEAFF. The chain employs TRBV6-1 and TRBJ1-1, with D unresolved. Trimming removed 3 bases from V and 7 bases from J, with 15 bases in between. This CDR3 has 14 residues. In germline, CDR1 is MNHNS, CDR2 SASEGT.

The chain couples TRBV7-2 to TRBJ1-2; D is uncertain. Germline lookup yields CDR1 SGHTA and CDR2 FQGNSA. Trimming shortened V by 1 base and J by 2 bases, and 5 bases separated the two germline ends. The CDR3 spans 13 residues. CDR3 coding DNA: TGTGCCAGCAGCTTAGGCGCCAACTATGGCTACACCTTC. This translates into CASSLGANYGYTF.

The V call is TRBV5-1, the J call TRBJ1-3, with 8 bases lining up with TRBD1. J lost 1 base, V lost 4 bases, and 7 bases had no gene match. Germline V CDR1 and CDR2: SGHRS, YFSETQ. CDR3 length equals 16 residues. CDR3 coding DNA: TGCGCCAGCAGCGGAATAACAGGGGGATCTGGAAACACCATATATTTT. Protein: CASSGITGGSGNTIYF.

The sample holds a few counts of this clone. One end of the junction varies from germline; a read error may be responsible. CDR3 DNA sequence: TGTGCCAGCTCACCTGAGGGAGGAACTGCTACCAGTTTT. This codes for CASSPEGGTATSF. The genes are TRBV18 and TRBJ1-5; D not certain. Germline V gene sequence: CDR1 KGHSH, CDR2 LQKENI. The CDR3 is 13 residues long.

The gene calls are TRBV6-1 and TRBJ1-5; 10 bases line up with TRBD1. The CDR3 spans 15 residues. The trim removed 6 bases at V and 7 bases at J, leaving 9 bases unmatched. Germline CDR1 reads MNHNS; CDR2 reads SASEGT. CDR3 nucleotides: TGTGCCAGCAGCCGAAGGGGACAGGGGATCCAGCCCCAGCATTTT. Translating gives CASSRRGQGIQPQHF.